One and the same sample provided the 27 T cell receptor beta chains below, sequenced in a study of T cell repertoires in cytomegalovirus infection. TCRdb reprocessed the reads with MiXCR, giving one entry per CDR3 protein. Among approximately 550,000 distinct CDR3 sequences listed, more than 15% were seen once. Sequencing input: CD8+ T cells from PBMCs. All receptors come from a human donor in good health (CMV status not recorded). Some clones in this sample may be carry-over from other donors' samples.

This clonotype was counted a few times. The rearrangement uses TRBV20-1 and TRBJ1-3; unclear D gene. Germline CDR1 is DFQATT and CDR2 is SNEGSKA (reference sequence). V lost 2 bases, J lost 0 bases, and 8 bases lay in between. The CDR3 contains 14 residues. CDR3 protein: CSARTVSSGNTIYF. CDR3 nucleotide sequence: TGCAGTGCTAGAACGGTTAGCTCTGGAAACACCATATATTTT.

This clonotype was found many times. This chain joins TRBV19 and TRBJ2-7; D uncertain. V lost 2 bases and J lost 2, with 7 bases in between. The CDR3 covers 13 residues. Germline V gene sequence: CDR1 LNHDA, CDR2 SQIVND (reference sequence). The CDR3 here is CASSIRYPYEQYF. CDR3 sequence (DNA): TGTGCCAGTAGTATAAGATACCCCTACGAGCAGTACTTC.

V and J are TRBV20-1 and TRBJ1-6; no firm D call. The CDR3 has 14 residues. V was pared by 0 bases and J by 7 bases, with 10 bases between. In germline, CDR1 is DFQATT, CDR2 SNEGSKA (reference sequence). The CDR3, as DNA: TGCAGTGCTAGAGAGAGGAGGGAGAATTCACCCCTCCACTTT. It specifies CSARERRENSPLHF.

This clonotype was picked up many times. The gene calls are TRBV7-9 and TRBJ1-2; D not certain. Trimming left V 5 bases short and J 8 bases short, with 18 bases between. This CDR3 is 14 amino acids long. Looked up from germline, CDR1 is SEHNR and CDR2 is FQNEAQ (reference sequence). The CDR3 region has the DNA TGTGCCAGCAGCCACCCAAGAGAAGGAGGGGGCTACACCTTC. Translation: CASSHPREGGGYTF.

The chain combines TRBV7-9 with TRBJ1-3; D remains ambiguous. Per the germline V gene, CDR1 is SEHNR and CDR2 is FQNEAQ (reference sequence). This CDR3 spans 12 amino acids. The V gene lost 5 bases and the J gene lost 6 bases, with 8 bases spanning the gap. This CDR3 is CASSPRENTIYF. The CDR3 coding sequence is TGTGCCAGCAGCCCGAGAGAAAACACCATATATTTT. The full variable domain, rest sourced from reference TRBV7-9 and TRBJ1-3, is DTGVSQNPRHKITKRGQNVTFRCDPISEHNRLYWYRQTLGQGPEFLTYFQNEAQLEKSRLLSDRFSAERPKGSFSTLEIQRTEQGDSAMYLCASSPRENTIYFGEGSWLTVV.

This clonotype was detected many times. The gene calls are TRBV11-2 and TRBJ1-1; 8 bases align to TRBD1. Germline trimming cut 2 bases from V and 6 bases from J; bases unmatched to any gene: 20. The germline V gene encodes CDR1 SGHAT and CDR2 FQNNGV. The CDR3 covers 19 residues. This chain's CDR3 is CASSLWKERGDRGDPEAFF. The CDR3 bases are TGTGCCAGCAGCTTATGGAAGGAGCGGGGAGACAGGGGTGACCCTGAAGCTTTCTTT.

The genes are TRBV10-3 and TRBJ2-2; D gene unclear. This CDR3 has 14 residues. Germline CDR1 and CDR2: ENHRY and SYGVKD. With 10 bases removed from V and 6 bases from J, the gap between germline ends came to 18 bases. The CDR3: CATNPGPDAGELFF. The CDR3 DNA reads TGTGCCACGAATCCCGGGCCTGACGCCGGGGAGCTGTTTTTT.

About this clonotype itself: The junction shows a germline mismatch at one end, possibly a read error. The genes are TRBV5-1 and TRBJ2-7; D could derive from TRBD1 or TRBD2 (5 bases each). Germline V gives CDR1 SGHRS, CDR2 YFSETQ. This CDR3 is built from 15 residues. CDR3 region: CASNLAGASRPEQYF. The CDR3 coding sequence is TGCGCCAGCAACTTGGCCGGGGCTAGCCGTCCCGAGCAGTACTTC.

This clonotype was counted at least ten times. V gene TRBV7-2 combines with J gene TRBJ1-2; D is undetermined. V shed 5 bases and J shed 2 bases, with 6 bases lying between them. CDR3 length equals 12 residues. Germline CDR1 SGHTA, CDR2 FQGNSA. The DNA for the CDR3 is TGTGCCAGCAGCGGCAGGAACTATGGCTACACCTTC. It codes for CASSGRNYGYTF.

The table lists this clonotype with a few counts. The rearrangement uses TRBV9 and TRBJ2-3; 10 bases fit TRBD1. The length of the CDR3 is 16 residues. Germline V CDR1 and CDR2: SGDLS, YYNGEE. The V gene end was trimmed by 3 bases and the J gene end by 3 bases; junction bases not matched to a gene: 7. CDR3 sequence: CASSATGTGVTDTQYF. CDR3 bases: TGTGCCAGCAGCGCTACCGGGACAGGGGTGACAGATACGCAGTATTTT.

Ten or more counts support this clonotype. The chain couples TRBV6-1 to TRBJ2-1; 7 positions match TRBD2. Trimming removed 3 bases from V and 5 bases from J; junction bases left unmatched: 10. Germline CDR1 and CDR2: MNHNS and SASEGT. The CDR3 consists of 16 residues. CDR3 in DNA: TGTGCCAGCAGTGATCAGATACTAGCGTTCGACAATGAGCAGTTCTTC. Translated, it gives CASSDQILAFDNEQFF.

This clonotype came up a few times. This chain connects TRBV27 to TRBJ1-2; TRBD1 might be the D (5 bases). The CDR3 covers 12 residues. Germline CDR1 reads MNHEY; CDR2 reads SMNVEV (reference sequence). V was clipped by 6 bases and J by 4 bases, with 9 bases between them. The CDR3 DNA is TGTGCCAGCAGGGGGCCCATCTATGGCTACACCTTC. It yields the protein CASRGPIYGYTF.

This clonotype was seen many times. CDR3 in DNA: TGTGCCAGCAGCTTGTTTGAGGGAGGGCCGACGGGCACAGATACGCAGTATTTT. Translating gives CASSLFEGGPTGTDTQYF. V usage is TRBV7-8 and J usage is TRBJ2-3, with 7 bases identical to TRBD2. The CDR3 has 18 residues. The junction had 13 bases not matched to a gene; V was cut back by 3 bases and J by 1 base. In germline, CDR1 is SGHVS, CDR2 FQNEAQ. Together with reference TRBV7-8 and TRBJ2-3, the CDR3 gives the full variable domain: GAGVSQSPRYKVAKRGQDVALRCDPISGHVSLFWYQQALGQGPEFLTYFQNEAQLDKSGLPSDRFFAERPEGSVSTLKIQRTQQEDSAVYLCASSLFEGGPTGTDTQYFGPGTRLTVL.

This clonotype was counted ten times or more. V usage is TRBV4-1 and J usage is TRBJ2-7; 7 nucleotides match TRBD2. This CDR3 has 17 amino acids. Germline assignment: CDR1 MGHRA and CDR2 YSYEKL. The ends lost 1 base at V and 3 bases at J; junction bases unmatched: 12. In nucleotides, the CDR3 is TGCGCCAGCAGCCAAGTTATGAGCGGGGACCACCTCTACGAGCAGTACTTC. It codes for CASSQVMSGDHLYEQYF.

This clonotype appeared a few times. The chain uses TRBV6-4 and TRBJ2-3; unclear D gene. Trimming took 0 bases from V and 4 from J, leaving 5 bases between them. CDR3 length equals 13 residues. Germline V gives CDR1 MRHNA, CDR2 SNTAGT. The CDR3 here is CASSDSVADTQYF. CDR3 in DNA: TGTGCCAGCAGTGACTCGGTCGCAGATACGCAGTATTTT.

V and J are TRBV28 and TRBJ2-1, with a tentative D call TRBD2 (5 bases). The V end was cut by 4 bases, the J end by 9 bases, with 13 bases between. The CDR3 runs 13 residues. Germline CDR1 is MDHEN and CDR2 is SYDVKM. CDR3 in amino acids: CASSSTKRGEQFF. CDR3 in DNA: TGTGCCAGCAGTTCCACAAAACGGGGTGAGCAGTTCTTC.

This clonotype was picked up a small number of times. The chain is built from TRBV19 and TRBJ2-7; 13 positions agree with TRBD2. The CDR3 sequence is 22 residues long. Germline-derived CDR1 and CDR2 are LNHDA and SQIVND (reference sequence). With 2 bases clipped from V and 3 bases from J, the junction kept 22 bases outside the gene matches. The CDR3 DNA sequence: TGTGCCAGTAGTATATTTACCCCCTGGACTAGCGGGAGAAGGGCCGCGCGCTACGAGCAGTACTTC. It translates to CASSIFTPWTSGRRAARYEQYF.

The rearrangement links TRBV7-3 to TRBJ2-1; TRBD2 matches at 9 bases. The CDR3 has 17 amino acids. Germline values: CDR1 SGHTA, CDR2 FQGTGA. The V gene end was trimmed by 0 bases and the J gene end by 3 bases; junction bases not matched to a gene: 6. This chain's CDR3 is CASSLTLAGTFYNEQFF. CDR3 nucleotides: TGTGCCAGCAGCTTAACCCTAGCGGGGACCTTCTACAATGAGCAGTTCTTC.

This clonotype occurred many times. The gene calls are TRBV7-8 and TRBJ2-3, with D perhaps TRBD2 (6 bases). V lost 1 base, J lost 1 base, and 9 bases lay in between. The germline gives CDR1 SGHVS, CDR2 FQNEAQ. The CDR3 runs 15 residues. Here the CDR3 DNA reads TGTGCCAGCAGCTTAGAGTCTAGCGGCACAGATACGCAGTATTTT. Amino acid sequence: CASSLESSGTDTQYF.

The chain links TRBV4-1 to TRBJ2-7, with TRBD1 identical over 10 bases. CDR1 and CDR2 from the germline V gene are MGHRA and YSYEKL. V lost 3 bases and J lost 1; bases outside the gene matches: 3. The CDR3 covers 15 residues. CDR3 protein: CASSQGQGMSYEQYF. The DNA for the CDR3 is TGCGCCAGCAGCCAGGGACAGGGGATGTCCTACGAGCAGTACTTC.

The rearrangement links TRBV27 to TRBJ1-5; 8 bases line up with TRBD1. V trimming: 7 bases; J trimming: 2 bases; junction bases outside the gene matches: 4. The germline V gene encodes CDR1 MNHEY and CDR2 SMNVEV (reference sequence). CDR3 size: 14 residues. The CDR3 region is CASKIQGGNQPQHF. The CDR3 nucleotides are TGTGCCAGCAAGATACAGGGGGGCAATCAGCCCCAGCATTTT.

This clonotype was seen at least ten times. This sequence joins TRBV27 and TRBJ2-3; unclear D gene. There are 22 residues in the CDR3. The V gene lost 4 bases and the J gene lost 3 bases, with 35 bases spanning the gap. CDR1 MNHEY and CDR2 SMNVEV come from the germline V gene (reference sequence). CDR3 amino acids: CASSSLQKLDTRVGRFTDTQYF. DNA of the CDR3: TGTGCCAGCAGTTCCCTCCAAAAGTTAGATACACGTGTAGGTCGGTTTACAGATACGCAGTATTTT.

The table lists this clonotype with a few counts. Written as DNA, the CDR3 is TGTGCCAGCAGTCCCCGCTCGGGCCAGTTTGAAGCTTTCTTT. It yields the protein CASSPRSGQFEAFF. The genes are TRBV28 and TRBJ1-1; no clear D. V lost 5 bases, J lost 7 bases, and 17 bases lay in between. Germline loops: CDR1 MDHEN, CDR2 SYDVKM. The CDR3 loop spans 14 amino acids.

The CDR3 DNA reads TGTGCCACCAGTGATCCGATAGTGGGGCCTCAAGAGACCCAGTACTTC. Translation: CATSDPIVGPQETQYF. This chain uses TRBV24-1 with TRBJ2-5, with D possibly being TRBD1 (5 bases). V was shortened by 3 bases and J by 2 bases, with 15 bases between the two germline ends. Germline V gives CDR1 KGHDR, CDR2 SFDVKD. There are 16 residues in the CDR3.

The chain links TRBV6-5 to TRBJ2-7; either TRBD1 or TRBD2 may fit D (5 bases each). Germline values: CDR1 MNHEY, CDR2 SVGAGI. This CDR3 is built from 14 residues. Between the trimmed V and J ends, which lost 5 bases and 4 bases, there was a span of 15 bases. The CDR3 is CASSPRDGFYEQYF. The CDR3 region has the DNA TGTGCCAGCAGTCCCCGGGACGGTTTTTACGAGCAGTACTTC.

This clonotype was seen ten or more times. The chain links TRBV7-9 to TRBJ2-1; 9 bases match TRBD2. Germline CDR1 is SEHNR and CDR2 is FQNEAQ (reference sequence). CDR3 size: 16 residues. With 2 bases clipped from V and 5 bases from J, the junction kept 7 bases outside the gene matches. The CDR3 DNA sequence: TGTGCCAGCAGCTTACCCCGGACTAGCGCCGACAATGAGCAGTTCTTC. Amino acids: CASSLPRTSADNEQFF.

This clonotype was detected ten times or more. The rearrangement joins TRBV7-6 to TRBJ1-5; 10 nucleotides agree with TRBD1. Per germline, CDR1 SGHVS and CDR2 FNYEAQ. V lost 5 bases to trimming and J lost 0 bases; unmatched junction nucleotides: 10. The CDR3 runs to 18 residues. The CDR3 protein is CASSPRTWDRGSNQPQHF. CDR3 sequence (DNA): TGTGCCAGCAGCCCACGGACGTGGGACAGGGGTAGCAATCAGCCCCAGCATTTT.